Presented here are 2 T cell receptor beta chains from one specimen sequenced in a study of cytomegalovirus exposure and HLA in healthy donors. 60 Vbeta and 13 Jbeta primers were used in PCR. Here immunoSEQ multiplex PCR was the method, and the copy in TCRdb shows in-frame clones only, minus some. The sample contains 70,000 to 95,000 clones, 60% to 80% of which appear only once. Source material: PBMCs. The source is a man aged 50 or older in good health and CMV-seronegative.

This chain links TRBV7-9 with TRBJ2-2; D is ambiguous. The V end was cut by 0 bases, the J end by 1 base, with 9 bases between. Per the germline V gene, CDR1 is SEHNR and CDR2 is FQNEAQ (reference sequence). CDR3 size: 16 residues. DNA of the CDR3: TGTGCCAGCAGCTTAGCTACAACCCTGAACACCGGGGAGCTGTTTTTT. Its translation is CASSLATTLNTGELFF.

V and J are TRBV19 and TRBJ2-7, with TRBD1 matching over 10 bases. After removal of 3 bases from V and 0 bases from J, the junction contained 5 bases not matched to a gene. The CDR3 has 16 amino acids. Germline V gene sequence: CDR1 LNHDA, CDR2 SQIVND (reference sequence). The CDR3 here is CASSISGTGASYEQYF. The CDR3 DNA is TGTGCCAGTAGTATCTCCGGGACAGGGGCCTCCTACGAGCAGTACTTC. The complete variable domain, with remaining parts taken from reference TRBV19 and TRBJ2-7, reads DGGITQSPKYLFRKEGQNVTLSCEQNLNHDAMYWYRQDPGQGLRLIYYSQIVNDFQKGDIAEGYSVSREKKESFPLTVTSAQKNPTAFYLCASSISGTGASYEQYFGPGTRLTVT.